This TCR beta chain was sequenced for a study of T cell clonality in common variable immunodeficiency (dated by TCRdb to between 2015 and 2017). On the study overall, not on this receptor specifically: Even though DNA input was the same, control samples had an average of about 89,000 unique sequences each, compared with 25,000 to 35,000 in CVID samples. Fewer TCRbeta clones were shared among CVID subjects than among healthy controls (p < 0.0001). Patient heterogeneity within the CVID cohort put limits on correlating repertoire features with clinical complications. It was noted by the authors that sequencing of the repertoires of T cell subpopulations would be needed to clarify the cause of the increased clonality in CVID. CVID TCRbeta sequences were reported to have fewer deletions and N-nucleotide insertions and to lack highly modified clones with 13 or more V deletions. TCRbeta clonality was higher in CVID subjects than in healthy controls (t-test p = 0.018), and the increase was most characteristic of about a third of subjects.

Most of the CVID patients and most of the healthy controls were of Caucasian heritage. From each donor, 5 to 8 ml of heparinized peripheral whole blood was collected. Genomic DNA from adults with common variable immune deficiency (CVID) and from healthy adult controls was the source for sequencing TCRbeta CDR3 repertoires. There were approximately 22 healthy adult volunteers in the control group (roughly twelve female and approximately ten male), ranging in age from about 23 to 66 years, with a mean age of around 31. Diluted blood was subjected to density centrifugation over Hypaque 1077 or Ficoll-Paque for isolation of peripheral blood mononuclear cells. Genomic DNA was extracted from unsorted mononuclear cells by Qiagen column purification or by a centrifugation-based method. This clone showed up many times. The target of this receptor is not known. The observed sequence ends 3 residues before the CDR3 terminus, with the missing tail filled in from the germline J gene.

For sequencing input, CVID and control samples contributed equivalent amounts of genomic DNA. For every sample, a 60 bp segment covering the rearranged TCRbeta CDR3 region was amplified and then sequenced. The immunoSEQ assay, a bias-corrected multiplex PCR combined with high-throughput sequencing, was used to amplify TCRbeta. The authors' analysis ran thus. Each unique nucleotide sequence was treated as a clone and annotated with V, D and J genes, copy number and frequency. Sequences were labeled productive if in frame, and non-productive if out of frame or containing stop codons. As previously described, Shannon's entropy was used to calculate clonality. The predicted amino acid sequences of productive clones were used to derive mean CDR3 Kyte-Doolittle hydropathy. Scaled V gene usage was hierarchically clustered using Manhattan distance and complete linkage with the R hclust function. Sharing of clones by CDR3 amino acid sequence was evaluated by resampling 12 repertoires per group over 100 rounds. The repertoires were screened for 65 to 75 published EBV-specific TCRbeta sequences and 245 published CMV-specific TCRbeta sequences. After two CVID samples that produced fewer than 10,000 sequences were dropped from the analysis, 42 CVID repertoires remained. Not all clones reach the TCRdb copy of this immuneACCESS table, which keeps in-frame sequences only. Checked studies attribute under half of the gap to unresolved V genes and leave the rest unexplained. V and J calls and clone size are given by that table; D and trimming were obtained from the DNA. The sample features more than 65,000 clones, and none is a singleton. Of the sample, 0.75% to 1% is held by the ten largest clones.

The CDR3, from cysteine to phenylalanine, totals 16 residues. Part of the CDR3 DNA is given, 39 bases translated from base 1. Deletion took 7 bases off V and 0 bases off J, with a span of 15 bases between the germline ends. From a lookup of the germline V gene (reference sequence), CDR1 and CDR2 are LNHDA and SQIVND. This receptor was taken from a person aged 18 to 75 in good health. Material for sequencing was peripheral blood mononuclear cells. The sequence links TRBV19 to TRBJ2-2; the D region is possibly TRBD1 or TRBD2, each matching across 6 bases. The CDR3 region reads CASTQRGTTNTGELFF. Partial CDR3 DNA: TGTGCCAGTACCCAACGCGGGACAACGAACACCGGGGAG.